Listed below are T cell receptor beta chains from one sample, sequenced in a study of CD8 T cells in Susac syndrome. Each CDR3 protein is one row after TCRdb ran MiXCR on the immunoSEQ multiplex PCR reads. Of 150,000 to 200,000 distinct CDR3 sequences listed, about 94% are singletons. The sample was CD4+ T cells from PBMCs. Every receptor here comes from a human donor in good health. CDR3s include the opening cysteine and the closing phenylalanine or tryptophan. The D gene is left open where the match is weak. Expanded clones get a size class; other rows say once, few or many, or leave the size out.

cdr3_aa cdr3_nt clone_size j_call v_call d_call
CASSPLTDFTDTQYF TGTGCCAGCTCACCACTGACGGACTTCACAGATACGCAGTATTTT NA TRBJ2-3 TRBV18 NA
CSVEGGDSLSYEQYF TGCAGCGTTGAAGGGGGGGACTCCCTTTCCTACGAGCAGTACTTC NA TRBJ2-7 TRBV29-1 NA
CSARDPGRGYNNEQFF TGCAGTGCTAGAGATCCCGGGCGGGGGTACAACAATGAGCAGTTCTTC NA TRBJ2-1 TRBV20-1 TRBD2
CASSLVGVTQYF TGTGCCAGCAGCCTGGTGGGGGTTACGCAGTATTTT NA TRBJ2-3 TRBV28 NA
CASSYTPGPYYEQYF TGTGCCAGCAGTTACACTCCGGGACCCTATTACGAGCAGTACTTC NA TRBJ2-7 TRBV6-5 NA
CASSLQGGGYNEQFF TGTGCCAGCAGCTTACAGGGAGGGGGCTACAATGAGCAGTTCTTC once TRBJ2-1 TRBV3-1 NA
CASSMKWAYEQYF TGTGCCAGCAGCATGAAATGGGCCTACGAGCAGTACTTC NA TRBJ2-7 TRBV5-4 NA
CASSLGRELWNEQFF TGTGCCAGCAGCCTCGGGCGGGAGCTCTGGAATGAGCAGTTCTTC once TRBJ2-1 TRBV27 TRBD2
CASSLFVGETQYF TGTGCCAGCAGCTTGTTCGTGGGTGAGACCCAGTACTTC NA TRBJ2-5 TRBV7-3 NA
CATSDAWTYRQFF TGTGCCACCAGTGACGCTTGGACTTACCGGCAGTTCTTC NA TRBJ2-1 TRBV24-1 NA